These 28 T cell receptor beta chains were all obtained from the same sample, sequenced in a study of regulatory T cells in long-lasting Graves disease. Time point noted: newly diagnosed GD, antithyroid drugs for less than 3 months. Isolated PBMC RNA provided the starting material for the TCR library. Both iRepertoire HTBI primers and Arm-PCR of CDR3 regions were used to build the TCR beta libraries. TCRdb reprocessed the multiplex PCR reads via MiXCR and lists one record per CDR3 protein. The table has around 500,000 distinct CDR3 sequences, about 12% seen once; the top ten hold around 9.3%. These data were likewise used in another study, on T cells in Graves' hyperthyroidism and ophthalmopathy.

The material sequenced was peripheral blood mononuclear cells (PBMCs), taken at new diagnosis, from a patient treated with antithyroid drugs. The receptors originated from a woman between 25 and 40 years old with Graves disease.

Worth noting for this clonotype: Possible read error: a much larger clone is one base away. It is likely a read error, because the conserved phenylalanine at the end of the CDR3 is missing. V gene TRBV6-2 or TRBV6-3 combines with J gene TRBJ2-7; possibly TRBD2 for D (5 bases). The CDR3 covers 16 residues. CDR1 is MNHEY and CDR2 is SVGEGT in the germline V gene. V was cut by 5 bases and J by 6 bases, with 23 bases left in between. The CDR3 protein is CASSKPGRERISEQYS. Written as DNA, the CDR3 is TGTGCCAGCAGTAAGCCAGGCCGGGAACGAATTTCCGAGCAGTACTCC.

The chain is built from TRBV7-2 and TRBJ2-7; no clear D gene. V was trimmed by 1 base and J by 3 bases, leaving 13 bases between them. The germline V gene encodes CDR1 SGHTA and CDR2 FQGNSA. There are 15 residues in the CDR3. The CDR3 DNA reads TGTGCCAGCAGCTTAGTTGGGGAACAGTTCTACGAGCAGTACTTC. Amino acid sequence: CASSLVGEQFYEQYF.

A note on this clonotype: One base away lies a much larger clone, so this may be a sequencing read error. The chain employs TRBV2 and TRBJ2-1, with TRBD2 as a possible D gene (5 bases). This CDR3 contains 14 residues. Germline CDR1 SNHLY, CDR2 FYNNEI. Deletions cut 11 bases from V and 6 bases from J, with 20 bases between. The CDR3 DNA sequence: TGTGCCGGTAAAGCCGGGAAAGGGCTCAATGAGCAGTTCTTC. This sequence encodes CAGKAGKGLNEQFF.

This clonotype was seen a few times. The CDR3, as DNA: TGTGCCAGCAGCGGCCGGGACAACGAGGTCGAGCAGTACTTC. This encodes CASSGRDNEVEQYF. The chain uses TRBV9 and TRBJ2-7, with D perhaps matching TRBD1 (6 bases). CDR1 is SGDLS and CDR2 is YYNGEE in the germline V gene. The V end lost 3 bases, the J end lost 6 bases, and 16 bases lay between the germline ends. The CDR3 spans 14 residues.

Many counts were recorded for this clonotype. The chain joins TRBV20-1 to TRBJ2-7, with no clear D. V lost 2 bases and J lost 3, with 5 bases in between. The CDR3 spans 11 residues. Germline V lookup: CDR1 DFQATT, CDR2 SNEGSKA (reference sequence). The CDR3 here is CSARKSYEQYF. Here the CDR3 DNA reads TGCAGTGCTAGAAAGAGCTACGAGCAGTACTTC.

This clonotype occurred many times. This chain joins TRBV30 and TRBJ1-5; D might be TRBD1 (6 bases). The CDR3 contains 14 residues. Trimming pared 2 bases from V and 4 bases from J, leaving 12 bases between. Germline loops: CDR1 GTSNPN, CDR2 SVGIG (reference sequence). CDR3 sequence: CAWSIGGANQPQHF. The CDR3 region has the DNA TGTGCCTGGAGTATAGGGGGGGCAAATCAGCCCCAGCATTTT.

This clonotype was seen at least ten times. The V and J genes are TRBV6-2 or TRBV6-3 and TRBJ2-1; D possibly corresponds to TRBD2 (5 bases). CDR1 and CDR2 (germline): MNHEY, SVGEGT. This CDR3 has 18 residues. V was cut by 2 bases and J by 1 base, with 18 bases left in between. For the CDR3, the DNA is TGTGCCAGCAGTTACACCCGGCTCAGCGGAGTTTCCTACAATGAGCAGTTCTTC. This translates into CASSYTRLSGVSYNEQFF.

The V call is TRBV6-1, the J call TRBJ1-5; the D gene is possibly TRBD1 (6 bases). The CDR3 covers 16 residues. The germline V gene encodes CDR1 MNHNS and CDR2 SASEGT. Trimming removed 6 bases from V and 0 bases from J, with 15 bases in between. CDR3 protein: CASSTGTPYSNQPQHF. In nucleotides, the CDR3 is TGTGCCAGCAGCACGGGGACACCGTATAGCAATCAGCCCCAGCATTTT.

A note on this clonotype: A read error may explain this, as a much larger clone is one base away. The CDR3 loop is CSASGAVNQPQHF. As DNA, the CDR3 is TGCAGTGCATCCGGGGCAGTAAATCAGCCCCAGCATTTT. This rearrangement joins TRBV20-1 to TRBJ1-5; TRBD1 is a possible D gene (5 bases). The CDR3 has 13 residues. The germline V gene encodes CDR1 DFQATT and CDR2 SNEGSKA (reference sequence). With 6 bases removed from V and 4 bases from J, the gap between germline ends came to 13 bases.

Many counts were recorded for this clonotype. The V and J genes are TRBV24-1 and TRBJ2-2; 8 nucleotides agree with TRBD1. This CDR3 has 16 amino acids. The germline CDR1 and CDR2 sequences are KGHDR and SFDVKD. V lost 7 bases, J lost 1 base, and 7 bases stayed unmatched. DNA of the CDR3: TGTGCCACCAGGGAGACCGGGACAGGGAACACCGGGGAGCTGTTTTTT. Amino acids: CATRETGTGNTGELFF.

A word on this clonotype: It is likely a read error: a sequence one base away is far more abundant. The rearrangement links TRBV11-3 to TRBJ2-5; no clear D gene. Germline CDR1 is SGHNT and CDR2 is YENEEA. Trimming stripped 4 bases from V and 11 bases from J, with 14 bases between. The length of the CDR3 is 12 residues. CDR3 sequence reads: CASSYRPDEQYF. For the CDR3, the DNA is TGTGCCAGCAGCTACCGGCCGGATGAGCAGTACTTC.

This clonotype was observed many times. J is TRBJ1-5 and V is TRBV3-1; 9 bases map to TRBD1. CDR1 is LGHDT, CDR2 YNNKEL, per germline (reference sequence). CDR3 size: 15 residues. The J segment lost 6 bases and the V segment lost 0 bases, leaving 3 bases of the junction unmatched. CDR3 sequence reads: CASSQEGQGGQPQHF. DNA of the CDR3: TGTGCCAGCAGCCAAGAGGGACAGGGAGGTCAGCCCCAGCATTTT.

The CDR3 sequence is CSANSGRHYNEQFF. For the CDR3, the DNA is TGCAGTGCCAATAGCGGGAGACATTACAATGAGCAGTTCTTC. This rearrangement joins TRBV20-1 to TRBJ2-1, with 9 bases aligning to TRBD2. CDR3 length: 14 amino acids. Germline CDR1 reads DFQATT; CDR2 reads SNEGSKA (reference sequence). V gave up 6 bases and J gave up 4 bases; unmatched junction bases: 7.

This chain links TRBV5-8 with TRBJ2-7; TRBD2 might be the D (5 bases). V was cut by 3 bases and J by 1 base, with 11 bases left in between. CDR1 SGHTS and CDR2 YDEGEE come from the germline V gene. The CDR3 is 14 amino acids. The CDR3 nucleotides are TGTGCCAGCAGCTCCGGGATCAGATCCTACGAGCAGTACTTC. Translated: CASSSGIRSYEQYF.

The table lists this clonotype with many counts. The chain carries TRBV11-3 and TRBJ2-1, with 10 bases matching TRBD2. The germline V gene encodes CDR1 SGHNT and CDR2 YENEEA. The V gene end was trimmed by 4 bases and the J gene end by 6 bases; junction bases not matched to a gene: 18. The CDR3 sequence is 19 residues long. As DNA, the CDR3 is TGTGCCAGCAGCTCCTTTTATGGAAGTCTAGCGGGAGAGGGCAATGAGCAGTTCTTC. This codes for CASSSFYGSLAGEGNEQFF.

For this clonotype: Its ends do not fully match the called genes, so a read error is possible. The V gene is TRBV30, the J gene TRBJ2-1; 12 bases agree with TRBD2. Germline CDR1 GTSNPN, CDR2 SVGIG (reference sequence). The CDR3 runs 12 residues. The CDR3 is CAWSMGLAGPVF. The CDR3 DNA reads TGTGCCTGGAGTATGGGACTAGCGGGCCCGGTCTTC.

Remarks on this clonotype: A much bigger clone sits one base away, suggesting this may be a read error. V usage is TRBV10-3 and J usage is TRBJ2-1; possibly TRBD1 for D (5 bases). The CDR3 runs to 14 residues. The germline V gene encodes CDR1 ENHRY and CDR2 SYGVKD. The V end was cut by 4 bases, the J end by 2 bases, with 9 bases between. The CDR3 loop reads CAISAGHAYNEQFF. CDR3 nucleotides: TGTGCCATCAGTGCAGGGCACGCCTACAATGAGCAGTTCTTC.

This clonotype was found many times. The CDR3 loop is CASSTTSGSYNEQFF. The CDR3 DNA reads TGTGCCAGCAGCACCACTAGCGGGAGCTACAATGAGCAGTTCTTC. The chain carries TRBV9 and TRBJ2-1, with 11 bases matching TRBD2. The V gene's germline CDR1 is SGDLS and CDR2 YYNGEE. The CDR3 extends over 15 amino acids. V trimming: 4 bases; J trimming: 3 bases; junction bases outside the gene matches: 3.

This clonotype was detected ten times or more. This chain joins TRBV11-2 and TRBJ2-2; 9 bases match TRBD2. Germline-derived CDR1 and CDR2 are SGHAT and FQNNGV. CDR3 length: 14 residues. V was clipped by 3 bases and J by 7 bases; unmatched bases: 3. CDR3 sequence (DNA): TGTGCCAGCAGCTTCGCGGGAGGGGGCGGGGAGCTGTTTTTT. Residues: CASSFAGGGGELFF.

This clonotype occurred many times. The chain carries TRBV7-8 and TRBJ1-5, with 7 positions matching TRBD1. V shed 4 bases, J shed 0 bases, and the junction held 3 bases outside the gene matches. This CDR3 has 15 amino acids. CDR1 and CDR2 (germline): SGHVS, FQNEAQ. The CDR3 reads CASSSRGNSNQPQHF. In nucleotides, the CDR3 is TGTGCCAGCAGCTCCAGGGGGAATAGCAATCAGCCCCAGCATTTT. Full variable domain (outside the CDR3, taken from reference TRBV7-8 and TRBJ1-5): GAGVSQSPRYKVAKRGQDVALRCDPISGHVSLFWYQQALGQGPEFLTYFQNEAQLDKSGLPSDRFFAERPEGSVSTLKIQRTQQEDSAVYLCASSSRGNSNQPQHFGDGTRLSIL.

The rearrangement links TRBV5-1 to TRBJ1-1, with D maybe TRBD1 (5 bases). This CDR3 comprises 14 residues. The germline V gene encodes CDR1 SGHRS and CDR2 YFSETQ. The V and J ends lost 4 bases and 0 bases respectively, with 10 bases between them. CDR3 residues: CASSVGLLNTEAFF. The CDR3 DNA sequence: TGCGCCAGCAGCGTGGGACTTTTGAACACTGAAGCTTTCTTT.

This clonotype showed up many times. The CDR3 region is CASSFSLSNYGYTF. In DNA form, the CDR3 reads TGTGCCAGCAGTTTCTCTTTATCAAACTATGGCTACACCTTC. The chain employs TRBV12-3 or TRBV12-4 and TRBJ1-2; D remains ambiguous. This CDR3 contains 14 residues. Trimming took 3 bases from V and 2 from J, leaving 10 bases between them.

This clonotype was found many times. The chain recombines TRBV28 with TRBJ1-5; D is uncertain. The CDR3 is 16 amino acids. CDR1 is MDHEN, CDR2 SYDVKM, per germline. V was pared by 4 bases and J by 6 bases, with 19 bases between. This chain's CDR3 is CASSSPRRSGGQPQHF. The CDR3 DNA follows: TGTGCCAGCAGTTCACCCAGACGGTCCGGTGGTCAGCCCCAGCATTTT.

This clonotype was observed many times. The rearrangement uses TRBV19 and TRBJ2-5; D tentatively fits TRBD1 or TRBD2 (5 bases each). The CDR3 runs 14 residues. V was cut by 1 base and J by 5 bases, with 11 bases left in between. Germline V gene lookup returns CDR1 LNHDA and CDR2 SQIVND (reference sequence). CDR3 nucleotide sequence: TGTGCCAGTAGTATAGTCAACAGGAGGGAGACCCAGTACTTC. Translated: CASSIVNRRETQYF. The full variable domain, rest sourced from reference TRBV19 and TRBJ2-5, is DGGITQSPKYLFRKEGQNVTLSCEQNLNHDAMYWYRQDPGQGLRLIYYSQIVNDFQKGDIAEGYSVSREKKESFPLTVTSAQKNPTAFYLCASSIVNRRETQYFGPGTRLLVL.

This clonotype was detected many times. The genes are TRBV7-9 and TRBJ2-5; 12 bases agree with TRBD2. CDR3 length equals 15 residues. CDR1 and CDR2 (germline): SEHNR, FQNEAQ (reference sequence). With V trimmed by 5 bases and J by 1 base, 2 bases remained unmatched. CDR3: CASSRGLAGQETQYF. CDR3 nucleotide sequence: TGTGCCAGCAGCCGGGGACTAGCGGGCCAAGAGACCCAGTACTTC.

The chain is built from TRBV9 and TRBJ2-3; the match to TRBD2 covers 11 bases. V dropped 3 bases and J dropped 5; count of bases not matched to a gene: 5. Looked up from germline, CDR1 is SGDLS and CDR2 is YYNGEE. The CDR3 consists of 15 residues. The CDR3 DNA follows: TGTGCCAGCAGCGCCTTAGCGGGAGGGGGAGATACGCAGTATTTT. Protein sequence: CASSALAGGGDTQYF.

This clonotype was recorded many times. The J gene is TRBJ2-1, the V gene TRBV12-3 or TRBV12-4; 7 bases are shared with TRBD2. The CDR3 contains 15 residues. The V gene end was trimmed by 5 bases and the J gene end by 4 bases; junction bases not matched to a gene: 8. The chain's CDR3 is CASSPTSPFYNEQFF. CDR3 in DNA: TGTGCCAGCAGTCCGACTAGCCCCTTTTACAATGAGCAGTTCTTC.

With respect to this clonotype: A single base separates this from a much larger clone, so it may be a read error. The chain uses TRBV29-1 and TRBJ2-1; 7 bases line up with TRBD1. V lost 5 bases and J lost 10; bases outside the gene matches: 11. CDR3 length: 13 amino acids. CDR1 and CDR2 (germline): SQVTM, ANQGSEA. CDR3 residues: CSVLATGLYEQFF. CDR3 DNA sequence: TGCAGCGTTCTCGCGACAGGGTTGTACGAGCAGTTCTTC.